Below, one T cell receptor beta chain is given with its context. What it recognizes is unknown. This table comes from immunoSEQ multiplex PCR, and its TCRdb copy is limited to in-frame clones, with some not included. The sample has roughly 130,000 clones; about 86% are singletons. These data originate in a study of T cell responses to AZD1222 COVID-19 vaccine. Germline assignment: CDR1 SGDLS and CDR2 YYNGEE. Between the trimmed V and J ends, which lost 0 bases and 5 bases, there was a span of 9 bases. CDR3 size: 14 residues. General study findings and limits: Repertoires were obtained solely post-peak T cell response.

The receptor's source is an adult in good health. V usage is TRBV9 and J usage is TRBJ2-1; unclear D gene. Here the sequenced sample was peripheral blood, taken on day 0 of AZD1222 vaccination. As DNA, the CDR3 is TGTGCCAGCAGCGTAGGGAACGGTAACAATGAGCAGTTCTTC. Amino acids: CASSVGNGNNEQFF. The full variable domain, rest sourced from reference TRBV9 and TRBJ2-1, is DSGVTQTPKHLITATGQRVTLRCSPRSGDLSVYWYQQSLDQGLQFLIQYYNGEERAKGNILERFSAQQFPDLHSELNLSSLELGDSALYFCASSVGNGNNEQFFGPGTRLTVL.